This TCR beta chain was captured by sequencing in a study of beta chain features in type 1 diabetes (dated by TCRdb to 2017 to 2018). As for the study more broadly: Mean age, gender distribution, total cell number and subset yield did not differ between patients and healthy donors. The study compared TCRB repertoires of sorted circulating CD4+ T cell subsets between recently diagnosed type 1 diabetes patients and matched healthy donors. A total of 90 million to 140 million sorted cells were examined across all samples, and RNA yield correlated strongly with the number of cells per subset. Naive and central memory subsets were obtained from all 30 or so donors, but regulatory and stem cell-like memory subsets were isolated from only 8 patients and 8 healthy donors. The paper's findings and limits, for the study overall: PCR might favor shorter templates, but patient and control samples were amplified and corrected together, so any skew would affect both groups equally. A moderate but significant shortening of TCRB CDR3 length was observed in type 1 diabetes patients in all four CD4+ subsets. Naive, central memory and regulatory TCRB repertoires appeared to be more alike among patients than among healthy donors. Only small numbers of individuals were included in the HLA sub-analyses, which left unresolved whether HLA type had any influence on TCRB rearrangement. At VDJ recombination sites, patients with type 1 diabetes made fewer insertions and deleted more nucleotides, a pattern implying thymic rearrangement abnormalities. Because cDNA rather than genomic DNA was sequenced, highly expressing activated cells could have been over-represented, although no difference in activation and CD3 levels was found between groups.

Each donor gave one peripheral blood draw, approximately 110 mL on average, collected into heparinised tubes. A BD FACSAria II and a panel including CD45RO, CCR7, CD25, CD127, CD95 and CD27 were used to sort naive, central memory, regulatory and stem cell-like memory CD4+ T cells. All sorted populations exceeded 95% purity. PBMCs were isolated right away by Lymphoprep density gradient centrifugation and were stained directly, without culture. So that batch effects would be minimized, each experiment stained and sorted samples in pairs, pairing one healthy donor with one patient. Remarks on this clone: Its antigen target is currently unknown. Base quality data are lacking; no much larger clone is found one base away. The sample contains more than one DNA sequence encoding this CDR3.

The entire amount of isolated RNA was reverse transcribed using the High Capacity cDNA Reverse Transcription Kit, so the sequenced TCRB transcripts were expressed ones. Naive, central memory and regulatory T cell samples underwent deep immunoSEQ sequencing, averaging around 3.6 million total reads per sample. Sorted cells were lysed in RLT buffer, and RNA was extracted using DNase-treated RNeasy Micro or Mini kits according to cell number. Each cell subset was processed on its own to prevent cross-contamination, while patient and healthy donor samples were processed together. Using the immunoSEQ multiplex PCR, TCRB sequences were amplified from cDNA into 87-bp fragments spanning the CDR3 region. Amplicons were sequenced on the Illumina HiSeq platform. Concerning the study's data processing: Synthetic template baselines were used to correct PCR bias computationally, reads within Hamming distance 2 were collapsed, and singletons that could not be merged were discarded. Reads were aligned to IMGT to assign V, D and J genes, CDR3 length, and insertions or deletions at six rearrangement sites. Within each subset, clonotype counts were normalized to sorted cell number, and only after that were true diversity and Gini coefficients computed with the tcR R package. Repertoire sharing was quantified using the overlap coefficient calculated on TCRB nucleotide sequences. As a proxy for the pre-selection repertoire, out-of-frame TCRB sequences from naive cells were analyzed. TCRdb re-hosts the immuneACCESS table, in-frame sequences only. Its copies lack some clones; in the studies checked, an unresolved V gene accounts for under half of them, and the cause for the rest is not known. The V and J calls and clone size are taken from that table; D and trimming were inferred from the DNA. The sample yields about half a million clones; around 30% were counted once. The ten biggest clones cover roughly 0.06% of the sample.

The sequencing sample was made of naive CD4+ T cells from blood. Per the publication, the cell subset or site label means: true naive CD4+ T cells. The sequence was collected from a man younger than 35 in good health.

CDR3 region: CASSLVGSGTDTQYF. The sequenced DNA: TGTGCCAGCAGCTTAGTTGGTAGCGGCACAGATACGCAGTATTTT. The V gene is TRBV7-9 and the J gene is TRBJ2-3; the D gene is perhaps TRBD2, from 5 matching bases. V gives up 1 base and J gives up 1 base, and the segment between their germline ends measures 9 bases. CDR1 SEHNR and CDR2 FQNEAQ are derived from the germline V gene (reference sequence). From the cysteine up to the phenylalanine, the CDR3 has a length of 15 residues. Only the CDR3 DNA stays, 45 bases, in frame from base 1.